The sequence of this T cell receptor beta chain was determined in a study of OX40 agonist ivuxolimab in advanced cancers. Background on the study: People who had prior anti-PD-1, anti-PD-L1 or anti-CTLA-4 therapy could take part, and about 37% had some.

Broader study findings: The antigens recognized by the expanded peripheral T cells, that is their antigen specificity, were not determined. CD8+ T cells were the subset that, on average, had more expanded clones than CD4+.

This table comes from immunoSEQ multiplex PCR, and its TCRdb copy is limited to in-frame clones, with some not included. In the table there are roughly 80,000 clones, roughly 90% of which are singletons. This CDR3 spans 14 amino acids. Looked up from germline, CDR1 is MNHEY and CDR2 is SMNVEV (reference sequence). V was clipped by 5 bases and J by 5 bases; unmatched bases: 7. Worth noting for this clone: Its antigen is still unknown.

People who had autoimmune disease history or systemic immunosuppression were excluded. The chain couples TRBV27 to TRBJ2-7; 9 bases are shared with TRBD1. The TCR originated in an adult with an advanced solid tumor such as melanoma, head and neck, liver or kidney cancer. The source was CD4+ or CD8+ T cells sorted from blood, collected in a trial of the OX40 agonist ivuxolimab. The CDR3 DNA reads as TGTGCCAGCAGTCTACAGGGGGCGAGAAACGAGCAGTACTTC. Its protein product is CASSLQGARNEQYF.